What follows are 5 T cell receptor beta chains derived from one specimen sequenced in a study of STAT5B mutations in CD4+ large granular lymphocyte leukemia. Sequencing was performed with immunoSEQ multiplex PCR; in TCRdb, only in-frame clones are kept and a portion is missing. This table holds approximately 52,000 clones, under 80% found once. The sequenced sample was CD4+ T cells from blood buffy coats. Receptor source: a human donor in good health.

The chain recombines TRBV30 with TRBJ2-4; 9 bases match TRBD1. The germline gives CDR1 GTSNPN, CDR2 SVGIG (reference sequence). The ends lost 7 bases at V and 3 bases at J; junction bases unmatched: 10. This CDR3 contains 15 residues. The CDR3 loop reads CALDGKDRGKNIQYF. DNA of the CDR3: TGTGCCTTAGATGGGAAGGACAGGGGCAAAAACATTCAGTACTTC.

The rearrangement links TRBV18 to TRBJ1-4, with 7 bases fitting TRBD1. The germline V gene has CDR1 KGHSH and CDR2 LQKENI. The CDR3 is 15 residues long. V was pared by 3 bases and J by 8 bases, with 9 bases of the junction left unmatched. CDR3 protein: CASSPRQGTLEKLFF. CDR3 DNA: TGTGCCAGCTCACCCCGACAGGGAACACTGGAAAAACTGTTTTTT.

Here the CDR3 reads CAWSVGGPSGTQYF. CDR3 in DNA: TGTGCCTGGAGTGTTGGCGGCCCCAGCGGGACCCAGTACTTC. The rearrangement uses TRBV30 and TRBJ2-5; D might be TRBD2 (5 bases). This CDR3 is built from 14 residues. V was cut by 0 bases and J by 7 bases, with 15 bases left in between. From germline, CDR1 is GTSNPN and CDR2 SVGIG (reference sequence).

This clone was picked up a small number of times. V is TRBV6-6 and J is TRBJ1-1; 7 bases align to TRBD1. The V and J ends lost 10 bases and 1 base, in that order; junction bases with no gene match: 6. CDR3 size: 13 residues. CDR1 MNHNY and CDR2 SVGAGI come from the germline V gene (reference sequence). This CDR3 is CATMTGSNTEAFF. For the CDR3, the DNA is TGTGCCACCATGACAGGGTCGAACACTGAAGCTTTCTTT.

V and J are TRBV10-3 and TRBJ1-1; D not resolved. CDR1 is ENHRY and CDR2 is SYGVKD in the germline V gene. The ends were cut back, 7 bases at V and 1 base at J, with 13 bases in the middle. This CDR3 has 14 amino acids. Here the CDR3 DNA reads TGTGCCATCACCCGGGAGCGGGGGAACACTGAAGCTTTCTTT. This translates into CAITRERGNTEAFF.